Included here is one T cell receptor (beta chain) sequence, with context. The target antigen is unknown. The source of the sample is a study of CD4+ T cells in melanoma. Broader study findings: A reported correlation linked neoantigen-specific CD4+ T cells to CD8+, macrophage and B cell function. Reportedly, melanoma neoantigen-specific CD4+ T cells showed varied differentiation states.

Clones were sequenced by immunoSEQ multiplex PCR, and TCRdb holds only the in-frame ones, with some missing. The data show tens of thousands of clones, with more than 70% seen just once and approximately 9.9% held by the top ten. The germline gives CDR1 MRHNA, CDR2 SNTAGT. The CDR3 extends over 14 amino acids. Trimming removed 9 bases from V and 6 bases from J; junction bases left unmatched: 11. This rearrangement joins TRBV6-4 to TRBJ2-3, with 8 positions matching TRBD2. This clonotype was obtained from a human donor with melanoma. The DNA of the CDR3 is TGTGCCAGTGCAGACCGGGGGGGCCTGGATACGCAGTATTTT. Translating it yields CASADRGGLDTQYF.